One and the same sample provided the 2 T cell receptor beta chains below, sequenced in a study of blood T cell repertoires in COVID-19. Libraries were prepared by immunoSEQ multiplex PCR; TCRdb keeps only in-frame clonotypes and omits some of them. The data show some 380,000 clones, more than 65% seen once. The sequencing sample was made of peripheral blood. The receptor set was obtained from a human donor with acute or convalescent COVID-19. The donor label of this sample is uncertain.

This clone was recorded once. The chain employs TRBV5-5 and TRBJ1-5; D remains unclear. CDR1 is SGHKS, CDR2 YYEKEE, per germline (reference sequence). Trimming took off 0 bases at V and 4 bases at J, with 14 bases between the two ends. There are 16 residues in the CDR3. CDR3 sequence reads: CASSLDYSRVNQPQHF. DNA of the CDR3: TGTGCCAGCAGCTTGGACTACTCCCGCGTTAATCAGCCCCAGCATTTT. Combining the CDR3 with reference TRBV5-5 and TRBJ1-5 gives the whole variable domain DAGVTQSPTHLIKTRGQQVTLRCSPISGHKSVSWYQQVLGQGPQFIFQYYEKEERGRGNFPDRFSARQFPNYSSELNVNALLLGDSALYLCASSLDYSRVNQPQHFGDGTRLSIL.

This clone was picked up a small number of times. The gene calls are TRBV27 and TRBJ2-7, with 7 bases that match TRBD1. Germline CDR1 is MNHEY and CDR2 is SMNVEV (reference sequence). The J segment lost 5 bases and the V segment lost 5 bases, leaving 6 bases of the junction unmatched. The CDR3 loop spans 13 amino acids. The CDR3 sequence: CASSLRQGHEQYF. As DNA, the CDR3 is TGTGCCAGCAGTCTACGACAGGGCCACGAGCAGTACTTC.